At least ten counts were recorded for the clone carrying this TCR beta chain. Antigen: not known. TCRdb reprocessed the 5' RACE reads via MiXCR and lists one record per CDR3 protein. The table lists about 100,000 distinct CDR3 sequences, more than 9.5% of them singletons. The CDR3 has 16 residues. From germline, CDR1 is DFQATT and CDR2 SNEGSKA (reference sequence). The V end lost 0 bases, the J end lost 5 bases, and 19 bases lay between the germline ends. These data belong to a study of T-cell memory formation after mild COVID-19. Findings and caveats of the study: Specificity for SARS-CoV-2 was not confirmed among the second-wave clones peaking on day 37.

Material: PBMCs or a T cell subset sorted from them (not recorded which). The V gene is TRBV20-1, the J gene TRBJ2-5; D is unclear. The sequence was obtained from a man in his late teens or twenties who had mild COVID-19 (a few samples of this study predate the infection). Cell type and time point are not known. Here the CDR3 reads CSARDSASRDWETQYF. In nucleotides, the CDR3 is TGCAGTGCTAGAGATTCTGCTTCGCGCGATTGGGAGACCCAGTACTTC.